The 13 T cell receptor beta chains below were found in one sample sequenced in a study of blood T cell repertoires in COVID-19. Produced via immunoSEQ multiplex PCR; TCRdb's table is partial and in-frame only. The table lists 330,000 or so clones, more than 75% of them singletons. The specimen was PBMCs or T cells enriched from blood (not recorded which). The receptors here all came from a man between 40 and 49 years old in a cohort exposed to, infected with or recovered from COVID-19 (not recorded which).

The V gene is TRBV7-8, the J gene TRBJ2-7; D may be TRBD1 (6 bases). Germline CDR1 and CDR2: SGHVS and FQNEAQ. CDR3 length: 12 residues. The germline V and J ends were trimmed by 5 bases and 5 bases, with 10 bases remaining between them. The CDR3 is CASSVQGNEQYF. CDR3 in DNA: TGTGCCAGCAGCGTACAGGGAAACGAGCAGTACTTC.

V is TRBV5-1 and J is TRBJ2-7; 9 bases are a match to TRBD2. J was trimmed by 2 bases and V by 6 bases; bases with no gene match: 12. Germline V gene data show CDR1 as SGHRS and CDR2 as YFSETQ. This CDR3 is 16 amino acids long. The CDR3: CASTLGGGAGAYEQYF. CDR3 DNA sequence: TGCGCCAGCACCCTCGGCGGGGGGGCAGGTGCCTACGAGCAGTACTTC.

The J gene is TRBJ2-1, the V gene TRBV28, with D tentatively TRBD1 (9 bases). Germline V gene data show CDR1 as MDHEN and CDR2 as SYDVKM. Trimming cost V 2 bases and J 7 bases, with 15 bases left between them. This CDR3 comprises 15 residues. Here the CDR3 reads CASSLTGGGRNEQFF. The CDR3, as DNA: TGTGCCAGCAGTTTAACAGGGGGCGGGAGGAATGAGCAGTTCTTC.

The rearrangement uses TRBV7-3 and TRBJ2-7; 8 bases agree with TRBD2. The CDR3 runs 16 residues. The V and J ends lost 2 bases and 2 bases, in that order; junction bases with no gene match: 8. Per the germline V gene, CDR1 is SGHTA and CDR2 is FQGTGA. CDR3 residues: CASSLALLAAPYEQYF. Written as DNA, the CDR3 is TGTGCCAGCAGCTTAGCGTTACTAGCGGCCCCCTACGAGCAGTACTTC. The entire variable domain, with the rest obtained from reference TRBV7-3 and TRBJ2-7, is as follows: GAGVSQTPSNKVTEKGKYVELRCDPISGHTALYWYRQSLGQGPEFLIYFQGTGAADDSGLPNDRFFAVRPEGSVSTLKIQRTERGDSAVYLCASSLALLAAPYEQYFGPGTRLTVT.

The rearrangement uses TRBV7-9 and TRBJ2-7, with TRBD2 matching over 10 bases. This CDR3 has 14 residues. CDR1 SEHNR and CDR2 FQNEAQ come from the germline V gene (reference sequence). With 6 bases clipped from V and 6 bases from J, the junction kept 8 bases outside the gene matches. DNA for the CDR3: TGTGCCAGCAGAGAAGCTAGCGGGAGTGCCGAGCAGTACTTC. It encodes CASREASGSAEQYF.

The CDR3 nucleotides are TGTGCCAGCTCTTCCCGCCGGGGAAGTGGAGAGACCCAGTACTTC. It is translated as CASSSRRGSGETQYF. This chain uses TRBV18 with TRBJ2-5, with D possibly being TRBD2 (5 bases). Germline values: CDR1 KGHSH, CDR2 LQKENI. CDR3 length: 15 amino acids. Trimming pared 6 bases from V and 4 bases from J, leaving 18 bases between. Together with reference TRBV18 and TRBJ2-5, the CDR3 gives the full variable domain: NAGVMQNPRHLVRRRGQEARLRCSPMKGHSHVYWYRQLPEEGLKFMVYLQKENIIDESGMPKERFSAEFPKEGPSILRIQQVVRGDSAAYFCASSSRRGSGETQYFGPGTRLLVL.

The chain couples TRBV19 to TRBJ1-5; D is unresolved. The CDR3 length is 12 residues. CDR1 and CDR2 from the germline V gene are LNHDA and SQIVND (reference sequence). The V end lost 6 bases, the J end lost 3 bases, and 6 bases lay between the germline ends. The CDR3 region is CASSSYNQPQHF. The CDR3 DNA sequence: TGTGCCAGTAGCTCTTACAATCAGCCCCAGCATTTT. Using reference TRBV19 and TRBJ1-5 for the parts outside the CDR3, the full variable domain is DGGITQSPKYLFRKEGQNVTLSCEQNLNHDAMYWYRQDPGQGLRLIYYSQIVNDFQKGDIAEGYSVSREKKESFPLTVTSAQKNPTAFYLCASSSYNQPQHFGDGTRLSIL.

CDR3 sequence reads: CASSQVGGQGYEQYF. The CDR3 DNA is TGCGCCAGCAGCCAAGTTGGAGGACAGGGCTACGAGCAGTACTTC. J is TRBJ2-7 and V is TRBV4-1; 8 nucleotides line up with TRBD1. CDR3 length equals 15 residues. Germline CDR1 MGHRA, CDR2 YSYEKL. The J segment lost 3 bases and the V segment lost 1 base, leaving 5 bases of the junction unmatched.

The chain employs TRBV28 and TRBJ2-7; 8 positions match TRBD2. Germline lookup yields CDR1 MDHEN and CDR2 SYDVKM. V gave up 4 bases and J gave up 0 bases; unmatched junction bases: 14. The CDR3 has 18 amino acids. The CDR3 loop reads CASSSVASGSPGSYEQYF. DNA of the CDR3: TGTGCCAGCAGTTCGGTCGCTAGCGGGTCCCCGGGCTCCTACGAGCAGTACTTC.

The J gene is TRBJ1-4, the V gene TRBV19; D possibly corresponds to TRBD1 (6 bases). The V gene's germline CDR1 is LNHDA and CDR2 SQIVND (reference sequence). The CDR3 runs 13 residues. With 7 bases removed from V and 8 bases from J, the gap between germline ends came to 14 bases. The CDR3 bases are TGTGCCAGTATCGGGCAGGGGAAGGAAAAACTGTTTTTT. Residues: CASIGQGKEKLFF.

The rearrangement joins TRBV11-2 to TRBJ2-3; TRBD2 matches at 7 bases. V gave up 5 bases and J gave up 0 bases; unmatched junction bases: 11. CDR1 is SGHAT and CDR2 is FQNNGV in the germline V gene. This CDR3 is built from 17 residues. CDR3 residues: CASSPRKGRASTDTQYF. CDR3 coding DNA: TGTGCCAGCAGCCCGCGGAAAGGGAGGGCTAGCACAGATACGCAGTATTTT. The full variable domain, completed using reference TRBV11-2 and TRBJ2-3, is EAGVAQSPRYKIIEKRQSVAFWCNPISGHATLYWYQQILGQGPKLLIQFQNNGVVDDSQLPKDRFSAERLKGVDSTLKIQPAKLEDSAVYLCASSPRKGRASTDTQYFGPGTRLTVL.

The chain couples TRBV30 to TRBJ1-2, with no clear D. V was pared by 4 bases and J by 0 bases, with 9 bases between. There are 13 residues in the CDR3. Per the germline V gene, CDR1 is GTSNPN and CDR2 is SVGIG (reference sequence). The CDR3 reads CAWTGISNYGYTF. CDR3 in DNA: TGTGCCTGGACTGGCATTTCTAACTATGGCTACACCTTC.

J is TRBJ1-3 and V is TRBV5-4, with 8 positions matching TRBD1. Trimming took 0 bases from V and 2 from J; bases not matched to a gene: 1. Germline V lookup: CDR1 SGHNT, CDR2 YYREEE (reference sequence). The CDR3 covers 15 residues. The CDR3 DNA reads TGTGCCAGCAGCTTGGACAGGGGGACTGGAAACACCATATATTTT. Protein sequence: CASSLDRGTGNTIYF. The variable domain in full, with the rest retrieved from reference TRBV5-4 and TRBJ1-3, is ETGVTQSPTHLIKTRGQQVTLRCSSQSGHNTVSWYQQALGQGPQFIFQYYREEENGRGNFPPRFSGLQFPNYSSELNVNALELDDSALYLCASSLDRGTGNTIYFGEGSWLTVV.